Only a few counts were recorded for the clone carrying this T cell receptor (beta chain). The conserved phenylalanine or tryptophan is not found at the CDR3 terminus, so this likely reflects a read error. Because the CDR3's place on the DNA is in doubt, the DNA is left out and the CDR3 is given as listed by TCRdb. This entry is derived from a study of blood T cell repertoires in COVID-19. Study-level background: The samples span acute and convalescent COVID-19 from the United States, Italy and Spain. The cDNA or gDNA used as material had been derived from T cells, B-cell-depleted T cells, or PBMCs.

CDR1 SGHVS and CDR2 FQNEAQ come from the germline V gene. The CDR3 is 12 residues long, counting both termini. Per the original methods: Estimated nucleated cell counts came from reference gene primer amplification. This table comes from immunoSEQ multiplex PCR, and its TCRdb copy is limited to in-frame clones, with some not included. The DNA gave D and trimming, while V, J and clone size come from that table. Seen here are 65,000 to 75,000 clones, roughly nine tenths observed once, and the top ten hold around 4.9%. The V and J genes are TRBV7-8 and TRBJ2-3; the table calls TRBD1, which could not be checked here. The origin of this receptor is a woman between 50 and 59 years old with active COVID-19. Sequencing input: peripheral blood. CDR3 sequence: CASSRDRDTKRV.